This TCR beta chain was obtained from a study of CD8+CD57+ T cells in acquired aplastic anemia. On the study more broadly: The mean DNA yield obtained from sorted CD4+ and CD8+ cells came to approximately 3 ug.

Per the germline V gene, CDR1 is MGHDK and CDR2 is SYGVNS. This CDR3 is built from 16 residues. V was cut by 3 bases and J by 8 bases, with 22 bases left in between. For sequencing, patients were chosen who had shown expansion of CD8+CD57+ cells by flow cytometry. Each of the patients presented with severe acquired aplastic anemia. Note on this clonotype: Its antigen remains unknown.

Notes on the study in general: Significant differences in CD8+ Simpson's diversity were not observed between patients and controls. Found in both controls and patients were approximately 31 CD8+ CDR3 sequences.

Both TCR beta VDJ combination and CDR3 sequence profiling were carried out. Genomic DNA was the template for this profiling. MiXCR was run by TCRdb on the reads, yielding one entry per CDR3 protein. The sample has about 240,000 distinct CDR3 sequences, 47% seen once. This sequence joins TRBV25-1 and TRBJ1-2; D perhaps matches TRBD1 (5 bases). The sample comprised sorted CD4+, CD8+, or CD8+CD57+ T cells (not recorded which) from PBMCs. The clonotype was recovered from a human donor with aplastic anemia. CDR3 sequence (DNA): TGTGCCAGCAGTGACGAGGTTGGGGCGTCGGTACTCGGCTACACCTTC. Its translation is CASSDEVGASVLGYTF.